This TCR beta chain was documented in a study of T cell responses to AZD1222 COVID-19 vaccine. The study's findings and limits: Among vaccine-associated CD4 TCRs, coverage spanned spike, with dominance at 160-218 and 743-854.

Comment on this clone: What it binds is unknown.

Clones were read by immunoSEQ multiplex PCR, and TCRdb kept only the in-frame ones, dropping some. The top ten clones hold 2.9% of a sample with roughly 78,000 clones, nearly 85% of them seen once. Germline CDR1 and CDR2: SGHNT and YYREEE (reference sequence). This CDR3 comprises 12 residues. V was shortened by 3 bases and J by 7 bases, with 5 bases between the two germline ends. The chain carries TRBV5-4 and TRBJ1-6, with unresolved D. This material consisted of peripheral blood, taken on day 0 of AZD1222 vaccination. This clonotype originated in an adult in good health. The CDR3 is CASSSVNSPLHF. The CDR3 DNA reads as TGTGCCAGCAGCTCGGTAAATTCACCCCTCCACTTT.